This T cell receptor beta chain came from a study of T cells after yellow fever vaccination. TCRdb reprocessed the 5' RACE reads with MiXCR, giving one entry per CDR3 protein. The table has 400,000 or so distinct CDR3 sequences, 11% seen once; the top ten hold roughly 18%. Notes on this clonotype: The limits of the CDR3 on the DNA are not certain, so only TCRdb's listed CDR3 is given.

Inclusive of both ends, the CDR3 amounts to 15 amino acids. Germline CDR1 and CDR2: DFQATT and SNEGSKA (reference sequence). This receptor was taken from a man aged 18 to 29 who received the YFV17D yellow fever vaccine. Sequencing used PBMCs, obtained on the day of the first yellow fever vaccination. This sequence joins TRBV20-1 and TRBJ2-1; the D segment call TRBD1 is taken from the table without a DNA check. CDR3 loop: CCSGQGRGSYNEQFF.